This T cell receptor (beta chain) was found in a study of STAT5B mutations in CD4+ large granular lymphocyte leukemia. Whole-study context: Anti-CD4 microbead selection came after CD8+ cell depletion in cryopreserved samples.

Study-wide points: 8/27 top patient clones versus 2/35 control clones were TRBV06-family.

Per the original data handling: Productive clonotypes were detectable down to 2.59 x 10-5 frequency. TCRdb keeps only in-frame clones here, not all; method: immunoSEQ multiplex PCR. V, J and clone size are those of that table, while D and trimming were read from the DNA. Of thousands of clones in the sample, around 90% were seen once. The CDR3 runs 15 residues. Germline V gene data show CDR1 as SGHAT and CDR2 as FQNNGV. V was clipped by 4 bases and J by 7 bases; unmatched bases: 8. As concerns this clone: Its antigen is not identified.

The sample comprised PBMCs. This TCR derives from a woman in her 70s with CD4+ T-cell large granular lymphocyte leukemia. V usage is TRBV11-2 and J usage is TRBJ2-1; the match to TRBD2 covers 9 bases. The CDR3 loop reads CASSSLAGGWNEQFF. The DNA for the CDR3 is TGTGCCAGCAGCTCACTTGCGGGGGGGTGGAATGAGCAGTTCTTC.